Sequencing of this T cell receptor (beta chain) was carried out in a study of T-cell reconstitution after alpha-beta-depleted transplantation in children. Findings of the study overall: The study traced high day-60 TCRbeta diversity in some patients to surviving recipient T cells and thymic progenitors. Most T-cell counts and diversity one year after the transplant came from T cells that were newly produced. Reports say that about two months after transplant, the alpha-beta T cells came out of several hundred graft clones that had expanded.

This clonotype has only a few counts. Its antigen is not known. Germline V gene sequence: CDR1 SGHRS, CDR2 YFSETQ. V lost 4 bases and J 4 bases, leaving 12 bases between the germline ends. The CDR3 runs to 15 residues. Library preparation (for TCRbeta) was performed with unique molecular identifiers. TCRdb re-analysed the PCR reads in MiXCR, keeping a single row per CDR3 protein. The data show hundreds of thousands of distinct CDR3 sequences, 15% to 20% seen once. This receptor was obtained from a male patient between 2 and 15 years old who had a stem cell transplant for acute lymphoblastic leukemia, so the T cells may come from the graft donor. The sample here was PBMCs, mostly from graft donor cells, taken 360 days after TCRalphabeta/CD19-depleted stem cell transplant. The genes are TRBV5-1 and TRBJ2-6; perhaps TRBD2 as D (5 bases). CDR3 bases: TGCGCCAGCAGCGTCTTAGCGACCGGGGCCAACGTCCTGACTTTC. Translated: CASSVLATGANVLTF. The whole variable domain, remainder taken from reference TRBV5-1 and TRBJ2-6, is KAGVTQTPRYLIKTRGQQVTLSCSPISGHRSVSWYQQTPGQGLQFLFEYFSETQRNKGNFPGRFSGRQFSNSRSEMNVSTLELGDSALYLCASSVLATGANVLTFGAGSRLTVL.